This entry lists 5 T cell receptor beta chains sequenced from one sample in a study of blood T cell repertoires in COVID-19. Sequencing used immunoSEQ multiplex PCR; TCRdb keeps in-frame clones, though not all of them. The data contain 120,000 to 150,000 clones, more than 75% of them singletons. The sequencing sample was made of peripheral blood. The receptors were sampled from a man in his 60s with acute or convalescent COVID-19.

This clone was recorded a few times. The chain links TRBV19 to TRBJ1-1, with D tentatively TRBD1 (5 bases). The CDR3 has 12 amino acids. CDR1 is LNHDA, CDR2 SQIVND, per germline (reference sequence). V gave up 5 bases and J gave up 4 bases, with 8 bases separating them. CDR3 region: CASSGGGTEAFF. The CDR3 bases are TGTGCCAGTAGTGGCGGGGGCACTGAAGCTTTCTTT.

V and J are TRBV5-1 and TRBJ2-5; 9 positions agree with TRBD2. The CDR3 runs to 16 residues. The J segment lost 0 bases and the V segment lost 0 bases, leaving 3 bases of the junction unmatched. Germline V gene data show CDR1 as SGHRS and CDR2 as YFSETQ. The CDR3 region is CASSLAGTSNQETQYF. The CDR3 bases are TGCGCCAGCAGCTTGGCCGGGACTAGCAACCAAGAGACCCAGTACTTC.

This chain uses TRBV5-6 with TRBJ2-2, with D maybe TRBD2 (6 bases). There are 16 residues in the CDR3. Trimming cost V 5 bases and J 4 bases, with 18 bases left between them. Germline V CDR1 and CDR2: SGHDT, YYEEEE. The CDR3: CASRYAAQGGTGELFF. The CDR3 DNA reads TGTGCCAGCAGGTACGCGGCCCAGGGAGGCACCGGGGAGCTGTTTTTT.

A single count supports this clone. The chain links TRBV3-1 (or the pseudogene TRBV3-2) to TRBJ1-1; the match to TRBD1 covers 12 bases. This CDR3 has 16 amino acids. CDR1 and CDR2 (germline): LGHDT, YNNKEL (reference sequence). V was pared by 4 bases and J by 1 base, with 4 bases of the junction left unmatched. The CDR3 coding sequence is TGTGCCAGCAGCCCCGGGACAGGGGGCCCGAACACTGAAGCTTTCTTT. Its protein product is CASSPGTGGPNTEAFF.

This chain joins TRBV5-1 and TRBJ1-1; 9 positions match TRBD1. V shed 0 bases, J shed 5 bases, and the junction held 2 bases outside the gene matches. This CDR3 has 14 residues. CDR1 is SGHRS, CDR2 YFSETQ, per germline. CDR3 nucleotides: TGCGCCAGCAGCTTGGACAGGGGGCGGACTGAAGCTTTCTTT. It is translated as CASSLDRGRTEAFF.